This TCR beta chain was sequenced for a study of cytomegalovirus exposure and HLA in healthy donors (dated by TCRdb to about 2017). Describing the broader study: An earlier analysis of roughly 500 of the donors reported about 280 Gb of sequence data and 117 million unique TCR beta sequences obtained from around 170 million T cells. Roughly 5 DR-DQ haplotypes were handled as single units for association and clustering, since linkage in the cohort was strong. Along with the approximately 650-subject first cohort, a separate validation cohort of over a hundred different subjects was used. Of the approximately 400 genotyped donors, more than 75% were placed in the genetic ancestry cluster associated with self-reported Caucasian donors. The T cell repertoires of 666 subjects were profiled by immunosequencing and related to cytomegalovirus serostatus. In a later analysis, previously published TCR beta repertoires from 500 to 750 donors were re-analyzed and high-resolution HLA genotyping was added so that TCR occurrence patterns could be studied. HLA typing covered class I and class II loci at four-digit resolution. In an earlier analysis of a few hundred of the donors, high-throughput TCR beta sequencing was used to judge whether each TCR beta V gene segment behaved as functional or pseudogenic. To predict cytomegalovirus infection status, the study combined high-throughput TCR immunosequencing, statistical association of individual TCRs with disease status, and machine learning. Donor age, sex, ethnicity and CMV serostatus were collected together with the repertoire data. In a later genetic analysis, genome-wide SNP genotypes for about three fifths of the 666 donors were used, and that subset was treated as a discovery cohort. Roughly 300 gigabases of sequencing data and approximately 92 million unique TCR sequences made up an early release that covered fewer than 650 HLA-typed donors. The number of typed donors differed by locus: about 629-630 for A, B, C, DRB1 and DQB1; some 540 for DQA1; 606 for DPA1; and roughly 450 for DPB1. Among some 400 genotyped donors of the cohort, an average of approximately 230,000 unique TCR beta nucleotide sequences were sequenced per donor, around 20% of them non-productive. Rather than using new phenotypic data, the later analysis identified candidate immune exposures from TCR beta sequences and from how often those sequences occurred across donors. The study aimed to test whether signatures of past pathogen exposure could be identified by cataloging public T cell receptors. All discovery cohort repertoires had been generated on a single sequencing platform. The investigation overall reported the following: Three of the identified cytomegalovirus-associated TCR beta chains were confirmed in vitro to be specific for cytomegalovirus antigens. The authors suggested that the approach could potentially be generalized to other disease states and immunological phenotypes. Some IMGT-functional V segments, including TRBV6-2 and TRBV6-3, could not be told apart with the 87-base-pair reads, so those segments were excluded. In a later analysis, HLA-associated TCR beta chains were found to be more clonally expanded and to have lower generation probabilities than equally common non-associated chains. In the study, about 150 TCR beta chains were listed as associated with cytomegalovirus. This cohort had only TCR beta chains sequenced, and the lack of alpha or paired-chain data limited which features could be detected. A later analysis reported that several top co-occurrence clusters appeared linked to parvovirus B19, influenza, CMV and Epstein-Barr virus. Because HLA typing was unavailable for some donors at each locus, only the typed subset was used in association tests. Correlated functional status among segregating V segments might reflect linkage disequilibrium, but an unknown experimental factor could not be ruled out. Most TCR sequences were seen in very few donors, while some public TCRs were found in many individuals. A group of highly shared sequence variants was considered likely to be a technical artifact of the sequencing pipeline. The earlier analysis of approximately 540 of the donors excluded roughly 16 rarely observed V segments, including chromosome 9 orphons, because counts were too low. In a later analysis, most CMV-associated TCR beta chains were found to appear HLA-restricted, with HLA associations seemingly driven largely by CMV exposure. V-gene and J-gene trimming of TCR beta chains was associated with a missense DCLRE1C variant in a later genetic analysis, and the association was replicated in an independent cohort. A later genetic analysis reported fewer N-insertions in productive TCRs among donors in an Asian-associated ancestry cluster than the approximately 700-donor mean. When HLA alleles, especially DR and DQ, strongly co-occurred, attributing TCR associations to individual alleles was difficult. Presence/absence analyses assumed roughly uniform sequencing depth across donors, an assumption that may not hold. In an earlier analysis of 450 to 750 of the donors, most TCR beta V segments appeared in productive rearrangements about 87% or about 30% of the time, broadly matching IMGT annotations. A further reported finding was that TCR beta sequences accurately predicted the HLA-A and HLA-B alleles for most subjects in the first cohort. The classifier was reported to diagnose cytomegalovirus status with high specificity and sensitivity in both the original cohort and the validation cohort. In a later analysis, the rate of TCR association differed among HLA loci, with DRB1 alleles having the most associated TCRs and HLA-C alleles having the fewest. Immune exposure information for the cohort was limited to CMV serostatus. Specific HLA alleles were associated with roughly 16,000 TCR beta sequences at a false discovery rate of 0.05 in a later analysis.

The receptor library was made with the immunoSEQ multiplex PCR assay. A mixture of 60 forward primers for TCR Vbeta segments and 13 reverse primers for TCR Jbeta segments was used in the multiplex PCR. The CDR3 region of rearranged TCR beta genes was amplified from genomic DNA with a multiplex PCR assay. The amplified TCR beta libraries were sequenced on the Illumina HiSeq System as 87-base-pair reads. The paper's processing steps were these. A later analysis counted 65 million to 90 million unique TCR beta chains across the 550 to 800 repertoires, and some 11 million of these chains were shared by at least two donors. To remove PCR and sequencing errors, raw reads were error-corrected and collapsed into unique sequences using a nearest-neighbor algorithm that merged closely related sequences. V, D and J gene segments were assigned by aligning CDR3 sequences to IMGT reference sequences. For a sequence to be retained, a match of at least six nucleotides to both a V gene segment and a J gene segment was required. A rearrangement was called productive if the CDR3 had no stop codons and remained in frame with V and J, and every other rearrangement was called non-productive. Following IMGT convention, CDR3 was defined as the stretch from the second conserved V-encoded cysteine to the conserved J-encoded phenylalanine. The earlier analysis of a few hundred of the donors excluded any sequence lacking an unambiguous match to a single V gene segment. In an earlier analysis of almost 600 of the donors, a V segment was called functional when productive rearrangements were above 56.7%, and segregating when the standard deviation between donors exceeded 5%. To diagnose cytomegalovirus status from the catalog of TCR beta chain sequences, a statistical classification framework was built. In a later analysis, V and J genes were assigned by comparing TCR nucleotide sequences against IMGT/GENE-DB human TR gene sequences. The TCRdist pipeline was used in a later analysis to assign CDR3 sequences and most-parsimonious VDJ recombination scenarios. In a later analysis, every TCR beta chain was defined by the combination of its CDR3 amino acid sequence and its V-gene family, and reads without a unique V-gene family were dropped. A later analysis removed 592 highly shared, low-generation-probability nucleotide sequences to deal with suspected cross-contamination and a sequencing artifact. In a later analysis, a clonal expansion index was calculated for each public chain from normalized within-repertoire ranks of inferred template counts. A later analysis computed generation probabilities with a VDJ recombination model fitted to out-of-frame rearrangements, and checked the results against IGoR. A later analysis scored TCR-TCR, TCR-HLA and TCR-CMV co-occurrence with hypergeometric tests, applying a repertoire-size bias correction to TCR pairs. False discovery rates were estimated in a later analysis by permuting HLA or CMV assignments 20 times. In a later analysis, co-occurring TCRs were grouped using DBSCAN, and TCRdist sequence similarity was added for clustering within HLA-allele-positive subsets. Repertoires with fewer than 30,000 or more than 120,000 public chains were left out of co-occurrence clustering, as were several repertoires with anomalous nucleotide sharing. Here the immuneACCESS table is served through TCRdb, limited to in-frame sequences with V and J called. Missing clones are a known gap in these copies; in checked studies unresolved V genes cover under half, and the rest lacks a known reason. Clone size and the V and J calls come from that table; the DNA yielded D and trimming. The sample includes roughly 100,000 clones, with about 74% observed a single time. The ten biggest clones cover around a tenth of the sample.

With regard to this clone: Its antigen specificity is not known. The record has no base qualities; no much larger clone is one base away.

Taken from the germline V gene, the CDR1 and CDR2 loops are SGHVS and FNYEAQ. V loses 3 bases at its end and J loses 5 bases; junction bases beyond the gene matches: 4. The CDR3 contains 13 residues, cysteine and phenylalanine counted. Only the CDR3 portion is preserved as DNA: 39 bases, with reading frame beginning at the first base. In total, roughly 670 healthy bone marrow donors made up the cohort. Cohort members were all nominally healthy when sampled, although unrecorded immune exposures were likely present. The donor was CMV seropositive and belonged to the group of about 290 seropositive cohort members. A peripheral blood sample was provided by each donor, and peripheral blood mononuclear cells were used for TCR beta sequencing. The Qiagen DNeasy Blood Extraction Kit was used to extract genomic DNA from the blood cell samples.

In this chain, TRBV7-6 is recombined with TRBJ2-7; the junction holds 7 bases that match TRBD1. Sequencing used PBMCs. This clonotype was sampled from a male donor in good health and CMV-seropositive. CDR3 sequence: CASSFTGADEQYF. The sequence in DNA is TGTGCCAGCAGCTTCACAGGGGCCGACGAGCAGTACTTC.